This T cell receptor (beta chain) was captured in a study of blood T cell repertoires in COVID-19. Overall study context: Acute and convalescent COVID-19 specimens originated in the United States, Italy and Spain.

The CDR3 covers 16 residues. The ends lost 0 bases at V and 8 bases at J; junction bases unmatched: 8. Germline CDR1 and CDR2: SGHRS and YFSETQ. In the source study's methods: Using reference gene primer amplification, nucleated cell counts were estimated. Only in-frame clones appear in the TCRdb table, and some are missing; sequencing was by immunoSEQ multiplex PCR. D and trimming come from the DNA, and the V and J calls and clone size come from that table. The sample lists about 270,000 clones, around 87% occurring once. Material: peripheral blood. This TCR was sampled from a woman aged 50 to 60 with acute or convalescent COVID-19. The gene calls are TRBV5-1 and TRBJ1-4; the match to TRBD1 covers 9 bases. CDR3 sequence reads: CASSLDPGQGREKLFF. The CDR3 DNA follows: TGCGCCAGCAGCTTGGATCCGGGACAGGGTCGCGAAAAACTGTTTTTT.